A selection of T cell receptor beta chains follows, all from one sample in a study of identical twins. TCRdb itself ran the 5' RACE reads through MiXCR, one entry per CDR3 protein. The repertoire holds roughly 490,000 distinct CDR3 sequences, roughly an eighth seen once, with around 0.98% in the top ten. The same data also went into a second study, on yellow fever vaccine responses in identical twins.

Sequencing was performed on CD4+ T cells sorted from blood. These receptors all come from a woman aged 18 to 35 in good health. Both conserved end residues are part of each CDR3. Each record gives: V gene, clone size, J gene, D gene, CDR3 protein, CDR3 DNA. The D gene is left open where the match is weak. A clone size is listed for some rows: how often the clone was seen (once, few, many), or a class if it is expanded.

V: TRBV7-7; size: .; J: TRBJ2-2; D: .; CDR3: CASTEKNTGELFF; DNA: TGTGCTAGCACAGAAAAGAACACCGGGGAGCTGTTTTTT
V: TRBV5-1; size: few; J: TRBJ2-4; D: TRBD1; CDR3: CASSVTGGLSKNIQYF; DNA: TGCGCCAGCAGCGTGACAGGGGGCTTATCCAAAAACATTCAGTACTTC
V: TRBV5-1; size: many; J: TRBJ1-5; D: .; CDR3: CASSRGTNQPQHF; DNA: TGCGCCAGCAGCAGGGGGACCAATCAGCCCCAGCATTTT
V: TRBV7-3; size: once; J: TRBJ2-3; D: .; CDR3: CASSLKGGARGTDTQYF; DNA: TGTGCCAGCAGCTTAAAGGGCGGGGCCAGGGGCACAGATACGCAGTATTTT
V: TRBV5-6; size: few; J: TRBJ2-7; D: TRBD1; CDR3: CASSIGTGVSYEQYF; DNA: TGTGCCAGCAGCATAGGGACAGGGGTCTCCTACGAGCAGTACTTC
V: TRBV7-3; size: many; J: TRBJ1-1; D: TRBD1; CDR3: CASSLTGQLNTEAFF; DNA: TGTGCCAGCAGCTTAACGGGACAGCTGAACACTGAAGCTTTCTTT
V: TRBV6-1; size: .; J: TRBJ2-7; D: TRBD2; CDR3: CASQGASGRASYEQYF; DNA: TGTGCCAGTCAGGGGGCTAGCGGGAGGGCCTCCTACGAGCAGTACTTC
V: TRBV7-2; size: many; J: TRBJ2-1; D: TRBD2; CDR3: CASSLEAGRNEQFF; DNA: TGTGCCAGCAGCTTAGAAGCGGGAAGAAATGAGCAGTTCTTC
V: TRBV7-2; size: .; J: TRBJ2-1; D: .; CDR3: CDSSLRGGSSYNEQFF; DNA: TGTGACAGCAGCTTAAGGGGGGGGAGCTCCTACAATGAGCAGTTCTTC
V: TRBV10-3; size: .; J: TRBJ2-5; D: .; CDR3: CARLGPTSSETQYF; DNA: TGTGCCAGACTGGGGCCGACTAGTTCGGAGACCCAGTACTTC
V: TRBV5-1; size: many; J: TRBJ1-2; D: .; CDR3: CASSLDPSSRGYTF; DNA: TGCGCCAGCAGCTTAGATCCCTCCTCGAGAGGCTACACCTTC
V: TRBV4-2; size: .; J: TRBJ2-3; D: TRBD2; CDR3: CASSQVGLAGYGGTDTQYF; DNA: TGTGCCAGCAGCCAAGTCGGACTAGCGGGGTATGGGGGCACAGATACGCAGTATTTT
V: TRBV7-2; size: many; J: TRBJ2-5; D: TRBD1; CDR3: CASSFDRGRETQYF; DNA: TGTGCCAGCAGCTTCGACAGGGGCAGAGAGACCCAGTACTTC
V: TRBV4-2; size: .; J: TRBJ2-2; D: .; CDR3: CASSQGLGAQRFDGELFF; DNA: TGTGCCAGCAGCCAAGGGCTGGGGGCGCAAAGATTTGACGGGGAGCTGTTTTTT
V: TRBV5-1; size: many; J: TRBJ2-5; D: .; CDR3: CASSFRGETQYF; DNA: TGCGCCAGCAGCTTTCGGGGGGAGACCCAGTACTTC
V: TRBV7-6; size: .; J: TRBJ2-1; D: TRBD2; CDR3: CASSLEASGVYSYNEQFF; DNA: TGTGCCAGCAGCTTAGAGGCTAGCGGGGTATACTCCTACAATGAGCAGTTCTTC
V: TRBV3-1; size: few; J: TRBJ2-7; D: TRBD2; CDR3: CASSQYSGLSYEQYF; DNA: TGTGCCAGCAGCCAATATAGCGGGCTGAGCTACGAGCAGTACTTC
V: TRBV4-2; size: few; J: TRBJ2-3; D: .; CDR3: CASSPRLGAGTDTQYF; DNA: TGTGCCAGCAGCCCCCGCCTGGGGGCGGGCACAGATACGCAGTATTTT
V: TRBV4-1; size: .; J: TRBJ2-2; D: .; CDR3: CASSQYRGSNTRELFF; DNA: TGCGCCAGCAGCCAATATAGGGGGTCGAACACCAGGGAGCTGTTTTTT
V: TRBV6-5; size: .; J: TRBJ1-2; D: .; CDR3: CASSYGQPNYGYTF; DNA: TGTGCCAGCAGTTACGGGCAGCCAAACTATGGCTACACCTTC
V: TRBV5-4; size: few; J: TRBJ2-1; D: .; CDR3: CAGRLRSGNEQFF; DNA: TGTGCCGGAAGACTACGCTCCGGCAATGAGCAGTTCTTC
V: TRBV7-9; size: many; J: TRBJ1-5; D: .; CDR3: CASSLESGGLSF; DNA: TGTGCCAGCAGCTTAGAGTCCGGAGGACTGTCATTT
V: TRBV20-1; size: many; J: TRBJ2-7; D: .; CDR3: CSAREIVRGQSYEQYF; DNA: TGCAGTGCTAGGGAGATTGTCCGGGGGCAGTCCTACGAGCAGTACTTC
V: TRBV3-1; size: few; J: TRBJ2-3; D: .; CDR3: CASSPTRATDTQYF; DNA: TGTGCCAGCAGCCCAACTAGAGCGACAGATACGCAGTATTTT
V: TRBV27; size: few; J: TRBJ2-7; D: .; CDR3: CASSFREPYEQYF; DNA: TGTGCCAGCAGTTTCCGGGAGCCCTACGAGCAGTACTTC
V: TRBV12-3/TRBV12-4; size: once; J: TRBJ2-2; D: TRBD1; CDR3: CASRRWYRDRANTGELFF; DNA: TGTGCCAGCAGGCGATGGTACCGGGACAGGGCAAACACCGGGGAGCTGTTTTTT
V: TRBV4-1; size: few; J: TRBJ2-1; D: .; CDR3: CASSQGDRDNEQFF; DNA: TGCGCCAGCAGCCAAGGGGACCGAGACAATGAGCAGTTCTTC
V: TRBV9; size: .; J: TRBJ2-1; D: TRBD2; CDR3: CASSGFLAGGYNEQFF; DNA: TGTGCCAGCAGCGGATTTCTAGCGGGAGGCTACAATGAGCAGTTCTTC
V: TRBV2; size: few; J: TRBJ2-1; D: TRBD2; CDR3: CASAPGLAANEQFF; DNA: TGTGCCAGCGCCCCGGGACTAGCGGCCAATGAGCAGTTCTTC
V: TRBV20-1; size: .; J: TRBJ2-7; D: TRBD2; CDR3: CSGLAGVYEQYF; DNA: TGCAGTGGACTAGCGGGAGTCTACGAGCAGTACTTC
V: TRBV28; size: few; J: TRBJ2-3; D: .; CDR3: CASSGSRGQGDTQYF; DNA: TGTGCCAGCAGTGGGAGCCGGGGCCAGGGAGATACGCAGTATTTT
V: TRBV10-3; size: few; J: TRBJ2-2; D: TRBD2; CDR3: CAIGQRGAATGELFF; DNA: TGTGCCATCGGGCAGCGGGGGGCTGCCACCGGGGAGCTGTTTTTT
V: TRBV5-4; size: few; J: TRBJ2-3; D: .; CDR3: CASSVDHTTLTDTQYF; DNA: TGTGCCAGCAGTGTCGACCACACCACTCTCACAGATACGCAGTATTTT
V: TRBV2; size: .; J: TRBJ2-7; D: TRBD1; CDR3: CASKGGSHEQYF; DNA: TGTGCCAGCAAAGGGGGCTCCCACGAGCAGTACTTC
V: TRBV7-8; size: many; J: TRBJ2-7; D: TRBD1; CDR3: CASSLPGQSSYEQYF; DNA: TGTGCCAGCAGCTTACCGGGACAGAGCTCCTACGAGCAGTACTTC
V: TRBV5-1; size: .; J: TRBJ2-3; D: TRBD2; CDR3: CASSPERGGLLDTQYF; DNA: TGCGCCAGCAGCCCCGAGCGGGGGGGTCTTTTAGATACGCAGTATTTT
V: TRBV6-2/TRBV6-3; size: .; J: TRBJ2-7; D: TRBD2; CDR3: CASMGAGGKYEQYF; DNA: TGTGCCAGCATGGGAGCGGGAGGTAAATACGAGCAGTACTTC
V: TRBV24-1; size: .; J: TRBJ2-1; D: .; CDR3: CATSAQGIYNEQFF; DNA: TGTGCCACCAGTGCCCAGGGGATCTACAATGAGCAGTTCTTC
V: TRBV10-3; size: .; J: TRBJ2-7; D: TRBD2; CDR3: CAIGGLAAYEQYF; DNA: TGTGCCATCGGAGGACTAGCGGCCTACGAGCAGTACTTC
V: TRBV12-3/TRBV12-4; size: .; J: TRBJ2-7; D: .; CDR3: CASSSWGQYEQYF; DNA: TGTGCCAGCAGTTCCTGGGGCCAATACGAGCAGTACTTC
V: TRBV2; size: .; J: TRBJ2-3; D: .; CDR3: CASSRSKTGDSTDTQYF; DNA: TGTGCCAGCAGTAGGTCGAAAACGGGGGATAGCACAGATACGCAGTATTTT
V: TRBV20-1; size: few; J: TRBJ2-5; D: .; CDR3: CSARAPKETQYF; DNA: TGCAGTGCTAGAGCGCCGAAAGAGACCCAGTACTTC
V: TRBV12-3/TRBV12-4; size: .; J: TRBJ2-1; D: TRBD1; CDR3: CASSLGQGNNEQFF; DNA: TGTGCCAGCAGTTTAGGACAGGGGAATAATGAGCAGTTCTTC
V: TRBV6-2/TRBV6-3; size: few; J: TRBJ2-2; D: TRBD2; CDR3: CASSYSIPSGSGELFF; DNA: TGTGCCAGCAGTTACTCGATTCCTAGCGGGAGCGGGGAGCTGTTTTTT
V: TRBV5-1; size: many; J: TRBJ2-7; D: TRBD2; CDR3: CASSLVKLAGGRSSYEQYF; DNA: TGCGCCAGCAGCTTGGTGAAACTAGCGGGAGGCCGAAGCTCCTACGAGCAGTACTTC
V: TRBV20-1; size: few; J: TRBJ2-5; D: .; CDR3: CSARDWLGAGETQYF; DNA: TGCAGTGCTAGAGATTGGCTGGGGGCAGGAGAGACCCAGTACTTC
V: TRBV3-1; size: .; J: TRBJ2-1; D: .; CDR3: CASSFYDEQFF; DNA: TGTGCCAGCAGCTTCTACGATGAGCAGTTCTTC
V: TRBV2; size: .; J: TRBJ2-3; D: .; CDR3: CASKEMWDTGPYF; DNA: TGTGCCAGCAAGGAAATGTGGGATACCGGCCCGTATTTT
V: TRBV24-1; size: few; J: TRBJ1-1; D: .; CDR3: CATSDPNTEAFF; DNA: TGTGCCACCAGTGACCCCAACACTGAAGCTTTCTTT
V: TRBV12-3/TRBV12-4; size: many; J: TRBJ2-3; D: TRBD2; CDR3: CASSFALAGADTQYF; DNA: TGTGCCAGCAGTTTCGCACTAGCGGGAGCCGATACGCAGTATTTT
V: TRBV28; size: few; J: TRBJ2-1; D: .; CDR3: CASSPTGQGHEQFF; DNA: TGTGCCAGCAGTCCCACAGGCCAGGGTCATGAGCAGTTCTTC
V: TRBV20-1; size: .; J: TRBJ2-4; D: .; CDR3: CSAKLATGGLLSIQYF; DNA: TGCAGTGCTAAATTAGCGACGGGGGGCCTTCTATCCATTCAGTACTTC
V: TRBV7-9; size: few; J: TRBJ2-7; D: .; CDR3: CASSLDGVLRYEQYF; DNA: TGTGCCAGCAGCTTAGATGGGGTATTAAGGTACGAGCAGTACTTC
V: TRBV3-1; size: few; J: TRBJ2-5; D: .; CDR3: CASSSRTGMGTQYF; DNA: TGTGCCAGCAGCTCCCGGACGGGGATGGGGACCCAGTACTTC